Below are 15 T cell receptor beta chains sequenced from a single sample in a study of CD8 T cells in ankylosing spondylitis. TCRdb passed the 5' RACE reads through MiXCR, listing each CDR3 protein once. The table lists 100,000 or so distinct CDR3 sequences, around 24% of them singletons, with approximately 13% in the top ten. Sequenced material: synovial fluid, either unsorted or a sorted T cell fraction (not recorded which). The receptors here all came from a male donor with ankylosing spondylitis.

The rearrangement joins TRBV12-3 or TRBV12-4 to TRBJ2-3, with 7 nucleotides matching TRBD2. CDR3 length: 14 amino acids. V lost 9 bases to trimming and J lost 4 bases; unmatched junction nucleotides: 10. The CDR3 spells CASAGGSWADTQYF. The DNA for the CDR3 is TGTGCCAGTGCGGGCGGGAGTTGGGCAGATACGCAGTATTTT.

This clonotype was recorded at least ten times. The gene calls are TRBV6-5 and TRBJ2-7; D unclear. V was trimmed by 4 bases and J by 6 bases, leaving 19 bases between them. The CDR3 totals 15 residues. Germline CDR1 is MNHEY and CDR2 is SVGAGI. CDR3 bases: TGTGCCAGCAGTTTAGTTGAACGGGCCTTTCGCGAGCAGTACGTC. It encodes CASSLVERAFREQYV.

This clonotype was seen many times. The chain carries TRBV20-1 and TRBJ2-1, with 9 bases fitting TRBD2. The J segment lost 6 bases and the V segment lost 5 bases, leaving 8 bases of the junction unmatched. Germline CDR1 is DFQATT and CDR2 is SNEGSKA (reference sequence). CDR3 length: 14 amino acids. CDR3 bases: TGCAGTGCTCCTAGGGGACTAGCTAGCAATGAGCAGTTCTTC. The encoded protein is CSAPRGLASNEQFF.

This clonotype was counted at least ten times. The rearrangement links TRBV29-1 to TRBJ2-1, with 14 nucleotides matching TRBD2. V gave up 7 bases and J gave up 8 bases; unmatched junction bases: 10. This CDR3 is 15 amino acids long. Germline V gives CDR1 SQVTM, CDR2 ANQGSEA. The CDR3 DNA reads TGCAGCGGTAGGGGACTAGCGGGGGTAGATGATGAGCAGTTCTTC. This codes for CSGRGLAGVDDEQFF.

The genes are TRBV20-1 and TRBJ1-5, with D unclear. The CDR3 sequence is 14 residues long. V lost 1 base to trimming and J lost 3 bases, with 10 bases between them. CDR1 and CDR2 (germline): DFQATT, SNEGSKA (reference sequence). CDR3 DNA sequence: TGCAGTGCTAGAGTTACCGGGGACAATCAGCCCCAGCATTTT. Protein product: CSARVTGDNQPQHF.

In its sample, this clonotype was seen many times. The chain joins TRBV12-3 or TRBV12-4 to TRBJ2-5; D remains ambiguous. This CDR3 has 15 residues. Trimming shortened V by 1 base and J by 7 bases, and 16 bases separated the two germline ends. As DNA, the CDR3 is TGTGCCAGCAGTTTAGATTTGGGCCCCGGGTCGACCCAGTACTTC. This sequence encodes CASSLDLGPGSTQYF.

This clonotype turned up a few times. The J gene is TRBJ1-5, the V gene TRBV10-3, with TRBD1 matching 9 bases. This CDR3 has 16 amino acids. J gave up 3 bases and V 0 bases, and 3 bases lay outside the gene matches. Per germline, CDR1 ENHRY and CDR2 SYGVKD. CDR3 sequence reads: CAISESTGGDNQPQHF. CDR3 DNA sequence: TGTGCCATCAGTGAGTCCACAGGGGGCGACAATCAGCCCCAGCATTTT.

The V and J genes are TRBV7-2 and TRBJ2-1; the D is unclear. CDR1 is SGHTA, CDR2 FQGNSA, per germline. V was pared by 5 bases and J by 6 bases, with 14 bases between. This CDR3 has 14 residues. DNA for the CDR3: TGTGCCAGCAGCGGCCAGGTGACGCGCAATGAGCAGTTCTTC. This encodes CASSGQVTRNEQFF.

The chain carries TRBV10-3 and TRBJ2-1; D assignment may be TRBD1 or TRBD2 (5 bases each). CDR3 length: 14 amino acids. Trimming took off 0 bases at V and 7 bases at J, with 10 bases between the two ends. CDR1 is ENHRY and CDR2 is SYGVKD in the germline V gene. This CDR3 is CAISESGDPNEQFF. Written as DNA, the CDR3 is TGTGCCATCAGTGAGTCGGGGGACCCTAATGAGCAGTTCTTC.

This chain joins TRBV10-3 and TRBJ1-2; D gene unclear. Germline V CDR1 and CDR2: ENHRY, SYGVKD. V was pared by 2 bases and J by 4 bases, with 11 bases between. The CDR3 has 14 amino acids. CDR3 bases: TGTGCCATCAGTGAGGGAAAGGGATTCTATGGCTACACCTTC. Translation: CAISEGKGFYGYTF.

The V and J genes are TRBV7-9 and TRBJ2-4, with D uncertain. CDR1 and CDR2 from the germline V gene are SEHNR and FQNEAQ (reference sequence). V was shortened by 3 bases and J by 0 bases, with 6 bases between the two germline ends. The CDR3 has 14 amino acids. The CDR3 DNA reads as TGTGCCAGCAGCTTTGCAGTAGCCAAAAACATTCAGTACTTC. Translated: CASSFAVAKNIQYF.

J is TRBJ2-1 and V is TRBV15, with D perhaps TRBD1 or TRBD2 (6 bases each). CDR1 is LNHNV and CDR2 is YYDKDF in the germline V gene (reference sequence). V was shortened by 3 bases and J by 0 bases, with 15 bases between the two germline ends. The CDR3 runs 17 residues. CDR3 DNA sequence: TGTGCCACCAGCAGCTTTCTCCGGGGGCACTCCTACAATGAGCAGTTCTTC. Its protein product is CATSSFLRGHSYNEQFF.

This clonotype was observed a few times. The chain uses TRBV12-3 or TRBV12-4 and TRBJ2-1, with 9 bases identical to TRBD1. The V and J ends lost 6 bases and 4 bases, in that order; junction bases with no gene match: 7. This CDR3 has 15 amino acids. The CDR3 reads CASSRQGVGYNEQFF. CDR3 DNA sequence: TGTGCCAGCAGCCGACAGGGGGTCGGATACAATGAGCAGTTCTTC.

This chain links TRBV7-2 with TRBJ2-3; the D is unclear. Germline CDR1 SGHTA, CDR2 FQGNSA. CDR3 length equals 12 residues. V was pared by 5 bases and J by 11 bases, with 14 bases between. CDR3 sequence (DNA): TGTGCCAGCAGCCCCTCGCGACCCTTGCAGTATTTT. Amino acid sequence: CASSPSRPLQYF.

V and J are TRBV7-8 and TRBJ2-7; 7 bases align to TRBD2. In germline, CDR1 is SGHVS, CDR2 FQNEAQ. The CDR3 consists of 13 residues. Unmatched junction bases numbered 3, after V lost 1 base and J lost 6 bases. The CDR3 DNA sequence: TGTGCCAGCAGCTTAGGAGCGGGGTCCGAGCAGTACGTC. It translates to CASSLGAGSEQYV.